This TCR beta chain was captured by sequencing in a study of blood T cell repertoires in COVID-19. Background on the study: Spain, Italy and the United States supplied samples that represented acute and convalescent COVID-19.

The CDR3 extends over 15 amino acids. Germline CDR1 MDHEN, CDR2 SYDVKM. V shed 4 bases, J shed 8 bases, and the junction held 11 bases outside the gene matches. Patients in Seattle were enrolled during active infection, then followed longitudinally. Repertoires were generated with immunoSEQ multiplex PCR, while TCRdb's copy carries only in-frame clones and drops some. Counted here are some 150,000 clones, 86% occurring once; the ten biggest clones make up approximately 11%. This sequence was found in a woman aged 55-70 years with COVID-19, enrolled during active disease. Sample: peripheral blood. The rearrangement uses TRBV28 and TRBJ1-2; 9 nucleotides align to TRBD1. This chain's CDR3 is CASSSTQGAGLGYTF. The CDR3 coding sequence is TGTGCCAGCAGTTCAACACAGGGGGCTGGGTTGGGCTACACCTTC.